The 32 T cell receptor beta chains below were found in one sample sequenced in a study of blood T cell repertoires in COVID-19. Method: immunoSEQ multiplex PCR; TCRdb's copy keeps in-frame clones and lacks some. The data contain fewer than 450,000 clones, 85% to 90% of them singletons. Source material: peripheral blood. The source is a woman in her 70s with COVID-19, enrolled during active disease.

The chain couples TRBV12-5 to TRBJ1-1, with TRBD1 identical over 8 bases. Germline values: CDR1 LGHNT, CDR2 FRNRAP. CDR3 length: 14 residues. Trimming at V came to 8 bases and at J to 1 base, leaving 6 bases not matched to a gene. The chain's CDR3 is CASFRTGSNTEAFF. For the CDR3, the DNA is TGTGCTAGTTTCCGGACAGGGTCGAACACTGAAGCTTTCTTT.

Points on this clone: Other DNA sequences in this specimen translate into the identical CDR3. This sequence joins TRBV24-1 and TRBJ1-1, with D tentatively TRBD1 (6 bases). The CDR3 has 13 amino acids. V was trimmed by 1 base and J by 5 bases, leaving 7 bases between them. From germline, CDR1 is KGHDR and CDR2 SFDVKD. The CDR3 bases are TGTGCCACCAGTGATTTCAGGGGAACTGAAGCTTTCTTT. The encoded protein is CATSDFRGTEAFF.

CDR3 bases: TGTGCCAGCAGTCCTTCTGGCGGGGGGGCCCTTGAGCAGTTCTTC. Encoded protein: CASSPSGGGALEQFF. This rearrangement joins TRBV7-2 to TRBJ2-1; 9 bases fit TRBD2. V lost 6 bases, J lost 9 bases, and 12 bases stayed unmatched. Germline-derived CDR1 and CDR2 are SGHTA and FQGNSA. This CDR3 is 15 amino acids long. Using reference TRBV7-2 and TRBJ2-1 for the parts outside the CDR3, the full variable domain is GAGVSQSPSNKVTEKGKDVELRCDPISGHTALYWYRQSLGQGLEFLIYFQGNSAPDKSGLPSDRFSAERTGGSVSTLTIQRTQQEDSAVYLCASSPSGGGALEQFFGPGTRLTVL.

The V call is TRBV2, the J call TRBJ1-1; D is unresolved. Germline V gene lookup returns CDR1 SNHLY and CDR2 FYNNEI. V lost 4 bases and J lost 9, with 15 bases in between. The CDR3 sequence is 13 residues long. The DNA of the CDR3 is TGTGCCAGCAGTGGCGGGCCCCTCTCCCAAGCTTTCTTT. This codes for CASSGGPLSQAFF.

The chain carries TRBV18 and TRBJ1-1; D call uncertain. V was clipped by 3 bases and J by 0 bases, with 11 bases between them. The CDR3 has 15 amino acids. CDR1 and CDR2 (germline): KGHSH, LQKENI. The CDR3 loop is CASSPSQMMNTEAFF. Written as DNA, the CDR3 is TGTGCCAGCTCACCTAGCCAGATGATGAACACTGAAGCTTTCTTT.

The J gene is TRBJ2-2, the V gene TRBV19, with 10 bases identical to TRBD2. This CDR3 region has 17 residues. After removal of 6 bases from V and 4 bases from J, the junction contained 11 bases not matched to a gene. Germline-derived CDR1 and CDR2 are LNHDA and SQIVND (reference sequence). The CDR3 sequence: CASRRTSGGEGTGELFF. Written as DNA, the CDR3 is TGTGCCAGTAGGAGGACTAGCGGTGGGGAAGGCACCGGGGAGCTGTTTTTT.

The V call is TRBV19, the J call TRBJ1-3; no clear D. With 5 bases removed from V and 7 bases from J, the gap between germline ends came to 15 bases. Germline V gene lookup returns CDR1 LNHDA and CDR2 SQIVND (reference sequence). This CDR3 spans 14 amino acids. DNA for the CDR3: TGTGCCAGTAGTCTGTCAGGTCTGGGTAACACCATATATTTT. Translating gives CASSLSGLGNTIYF.

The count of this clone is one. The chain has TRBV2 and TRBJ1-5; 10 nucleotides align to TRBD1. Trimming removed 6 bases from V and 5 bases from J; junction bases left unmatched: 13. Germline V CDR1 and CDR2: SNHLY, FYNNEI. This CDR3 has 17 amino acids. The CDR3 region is CASRGNRDRGVDQPQHF. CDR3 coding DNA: TGTGCCAGCAGGGGAAATCGGGACAGGGGAGTGGATCAGCCCCAGCATTTT.

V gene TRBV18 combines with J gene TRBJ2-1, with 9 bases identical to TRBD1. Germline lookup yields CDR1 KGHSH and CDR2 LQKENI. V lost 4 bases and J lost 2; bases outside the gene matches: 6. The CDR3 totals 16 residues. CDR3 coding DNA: TGTGCCAGCTCACAATCGACAGGGGGACCCTACAATGAGCAGTTCTTC. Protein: CASSQSTGGPYNEQFF.

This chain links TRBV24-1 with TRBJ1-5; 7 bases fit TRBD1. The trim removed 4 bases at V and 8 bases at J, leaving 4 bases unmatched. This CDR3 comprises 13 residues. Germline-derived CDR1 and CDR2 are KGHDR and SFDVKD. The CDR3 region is CATSEEGGKPQHF. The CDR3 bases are TGTGCCACCAGTGAGGAAGGGGGCAAGCCCCAGCATTTT.

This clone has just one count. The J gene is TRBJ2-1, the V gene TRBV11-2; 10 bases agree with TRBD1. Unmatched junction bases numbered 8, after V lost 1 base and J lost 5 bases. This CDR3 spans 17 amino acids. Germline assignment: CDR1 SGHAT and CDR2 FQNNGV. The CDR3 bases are TGTGCCAGCAGCTTAGTCTCCGGGACAGGGGTCCACAATGAGCAGTTCTTC. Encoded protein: CASSLVSGTGVHNEQFF.

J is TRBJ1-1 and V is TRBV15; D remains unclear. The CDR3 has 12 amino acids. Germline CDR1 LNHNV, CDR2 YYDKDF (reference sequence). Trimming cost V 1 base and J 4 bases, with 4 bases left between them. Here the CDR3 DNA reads TGTGCCACCAGCAGAGGTATCACTGAAGCTTTCTTT. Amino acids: CATSRGITEAFF.

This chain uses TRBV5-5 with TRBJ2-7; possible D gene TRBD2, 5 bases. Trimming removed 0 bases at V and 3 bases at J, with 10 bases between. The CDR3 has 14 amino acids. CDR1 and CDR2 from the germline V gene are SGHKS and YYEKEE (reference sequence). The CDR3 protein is CASSLGEGYYEQYF. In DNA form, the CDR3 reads TGTGCCAGCAGCTTGGGTGAGGGTTACTACGAGCAGTACTTC.

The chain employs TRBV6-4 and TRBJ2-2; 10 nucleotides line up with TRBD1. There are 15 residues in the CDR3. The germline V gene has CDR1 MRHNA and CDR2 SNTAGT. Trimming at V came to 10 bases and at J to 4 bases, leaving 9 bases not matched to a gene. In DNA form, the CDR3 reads TGTGCCATCCGACCGGGACAGGGGTCCACCGGGGAGCTGTTTTTT. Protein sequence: CAIRPGQGSTGELFF.

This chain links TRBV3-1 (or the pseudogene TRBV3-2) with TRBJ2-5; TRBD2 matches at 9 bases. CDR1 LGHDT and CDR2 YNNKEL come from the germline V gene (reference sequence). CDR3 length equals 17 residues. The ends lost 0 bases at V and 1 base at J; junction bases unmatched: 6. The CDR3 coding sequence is TGTGCCAGCAGCCAAGATAGGGGACTAGCTCCCCAAGAGACCCAGTACTTC. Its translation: CASSQDRGLAPQETQYF.

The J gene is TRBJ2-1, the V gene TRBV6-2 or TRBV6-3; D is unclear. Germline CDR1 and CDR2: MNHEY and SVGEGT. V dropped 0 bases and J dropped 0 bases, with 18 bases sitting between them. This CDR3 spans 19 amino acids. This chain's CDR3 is CASSYSSSGPSPSYNEQFF. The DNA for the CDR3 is TGTGCCAGCAGTTACTCGAGTAGTGGGCCATCGCCCTCCTACAATGAGCAGTTCTTC.

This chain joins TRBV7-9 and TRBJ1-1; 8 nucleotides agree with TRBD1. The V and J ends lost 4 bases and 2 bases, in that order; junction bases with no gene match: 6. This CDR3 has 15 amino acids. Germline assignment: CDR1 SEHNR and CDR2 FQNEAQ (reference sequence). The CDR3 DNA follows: TGTGCCAGCAGCTACAGACAGGGGAGTAACACTGAAGCTTTCTTT. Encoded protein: CASSYRQGSNTEAFF.

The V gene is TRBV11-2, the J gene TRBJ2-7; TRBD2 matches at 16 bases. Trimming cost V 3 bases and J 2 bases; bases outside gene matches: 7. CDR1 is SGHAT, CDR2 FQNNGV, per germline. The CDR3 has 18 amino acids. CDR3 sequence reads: CASSLGLAGGRSTYEQYF. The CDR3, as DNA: TGTGCCAGCAGCTTGGGACTAGCGGGGGGGCGGAGCACCTACGAGCAGTACTTC. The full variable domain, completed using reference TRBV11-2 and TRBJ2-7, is EAGVAQSPRYKIIEKRQSVAFWCNPISGHATLYWYQQILGQGPKLLIQFQNNGVVDDSQLPKDRFSAERLKGVDSTLKIQPAKLEDSAVYLCASSLGLAGGRSTYEQYFGPGTRLTVT.

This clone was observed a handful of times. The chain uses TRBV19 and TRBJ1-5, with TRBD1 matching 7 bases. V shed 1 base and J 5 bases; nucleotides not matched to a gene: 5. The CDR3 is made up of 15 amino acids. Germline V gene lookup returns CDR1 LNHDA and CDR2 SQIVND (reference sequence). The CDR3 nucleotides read TGTGCCAGTAGTATAGGTGGGACAGTTTATCAGCCCCAGCATTTT. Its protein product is CASSIGGTVYQPQHF.

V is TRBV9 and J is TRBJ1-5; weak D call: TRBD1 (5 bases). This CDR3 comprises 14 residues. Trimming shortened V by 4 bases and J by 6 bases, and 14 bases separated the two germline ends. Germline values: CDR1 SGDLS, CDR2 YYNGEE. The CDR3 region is CASSRGGESQPQHF. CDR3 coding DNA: TGTGCCAGCAGCAGGGGAGGGGAGAGTCAGCCCCAGCATTTT.

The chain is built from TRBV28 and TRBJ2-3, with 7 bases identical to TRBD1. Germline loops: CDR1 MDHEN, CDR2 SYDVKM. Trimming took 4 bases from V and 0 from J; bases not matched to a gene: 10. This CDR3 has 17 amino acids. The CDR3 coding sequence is TGTGCCAGCAGTTCCCCGGGACAGCCCGACAGCACAGATACGCAGTATTTT. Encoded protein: CASSSPGQPDSTDTQYF.

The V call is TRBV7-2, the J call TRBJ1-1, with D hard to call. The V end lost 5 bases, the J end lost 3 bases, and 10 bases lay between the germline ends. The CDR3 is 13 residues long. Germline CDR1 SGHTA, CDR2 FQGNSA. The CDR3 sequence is CASSPMRDTEAFF. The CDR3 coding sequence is TGTGCCAGCAGCCCCATGAGGGACACTGAAGCTTTCTTT. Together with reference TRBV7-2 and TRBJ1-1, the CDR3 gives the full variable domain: GAGVSQSPSNKVTEKGKDVELRCDPISGHTALYWYRQSLGQGLEFLIYFQGNSAPDKSGLPSDRFSAERTGGSVSTLTIQRTQQEDSAVYLCASSPMRDTEAFFGQGTRLTVV.

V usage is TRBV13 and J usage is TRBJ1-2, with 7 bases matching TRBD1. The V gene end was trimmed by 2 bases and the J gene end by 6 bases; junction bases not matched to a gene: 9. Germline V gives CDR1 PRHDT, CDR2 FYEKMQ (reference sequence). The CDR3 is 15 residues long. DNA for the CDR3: TGTGCCAGCAGCTTAACTCAACAGGGGCTCCATGGCTACACCTTC. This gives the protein CASSLTQQGLHGYTF.

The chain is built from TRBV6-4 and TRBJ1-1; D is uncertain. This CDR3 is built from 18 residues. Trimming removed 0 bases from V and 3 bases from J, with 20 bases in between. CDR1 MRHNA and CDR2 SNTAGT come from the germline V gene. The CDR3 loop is CASSDSRIRSTWYTEAFF. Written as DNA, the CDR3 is TGTGCCAGCAGTGACTCGAGGATTAGATCCACATGGTACACTGAAGCTTTCTTT.

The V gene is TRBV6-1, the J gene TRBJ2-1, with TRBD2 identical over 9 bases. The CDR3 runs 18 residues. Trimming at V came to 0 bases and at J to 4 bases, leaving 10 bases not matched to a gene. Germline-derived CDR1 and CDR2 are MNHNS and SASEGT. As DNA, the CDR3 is TGTGCCAGCAGTGAAGCCCTCCTTGTTAGCGGGGGATACAATGAGCAGTTCTTC. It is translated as CASSEALLVSGGYNEQFF.

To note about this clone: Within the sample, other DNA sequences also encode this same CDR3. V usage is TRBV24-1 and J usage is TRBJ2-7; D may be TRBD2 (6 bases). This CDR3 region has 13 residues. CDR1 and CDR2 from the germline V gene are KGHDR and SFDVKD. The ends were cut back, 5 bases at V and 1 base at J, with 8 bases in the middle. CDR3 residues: CATSVSGSYEQYF. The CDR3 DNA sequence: TGTGCCACCAGTGTTAGCGGATCCTACGAGCAGTACTTC.

The CDR3 loop reads CASSLNTEAFF. The DNA of the CDR3 is TGTGCCAGCAGCCTAAACACTGAAGCTTTCTTT. The chain is built from TRBV7-9 and TRBJ1-1; D remains ambiguous. The CDR3 has 11 residues. Germline V gene sequence: CDR1 SEHNR, CDR2 FQNEAQ (reference sequence). V lost 5 bases, J lost 2 bases, and 3 bases lay in between.

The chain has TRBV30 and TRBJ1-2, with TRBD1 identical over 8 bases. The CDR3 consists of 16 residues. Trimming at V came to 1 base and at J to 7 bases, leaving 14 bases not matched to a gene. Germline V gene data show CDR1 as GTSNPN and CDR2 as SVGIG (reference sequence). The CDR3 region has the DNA TGTGCCTGGAGTGAAGGACAGGGCCCTAGGAGGAGTGGCTACACCTTC. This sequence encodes CAWSEGQGPRRSGYTF.

Written as DNA, the CDR3 is TGTGCCAGCAGCTTAGACCTGCGGGGGGGTCTGAATGAGCAGTTCTTC. It codes for CASSLDLRGGLNEQFF. This rearrangement joins TRBV7-2 to TRBJ2-1; 9 positions agree with TRBD2. J gave up 7 bases and V 1 base, and 8 bases lay outside the gene matches. Germline CDR1 is SGHTA and CDR2 is FQGNSA. The CDR3 spans 16 residues.

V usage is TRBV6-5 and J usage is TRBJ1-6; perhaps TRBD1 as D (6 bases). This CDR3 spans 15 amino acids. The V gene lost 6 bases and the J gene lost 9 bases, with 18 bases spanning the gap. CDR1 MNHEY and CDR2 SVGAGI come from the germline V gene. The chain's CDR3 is CASSHRETVGSPLHF. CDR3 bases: TGTGCCAGCAGCCACAGGGAGACAGTAGGTTCACCCCTCCACTTT.

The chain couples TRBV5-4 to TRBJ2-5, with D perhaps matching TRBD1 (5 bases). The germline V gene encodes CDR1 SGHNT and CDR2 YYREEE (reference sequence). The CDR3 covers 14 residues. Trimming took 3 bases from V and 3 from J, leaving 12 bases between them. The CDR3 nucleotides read TGTGCCAGCAGCTCCAGGGTTTCGGAAGAGACCCAGTACTTC. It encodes CASSSRVSEETQYF.

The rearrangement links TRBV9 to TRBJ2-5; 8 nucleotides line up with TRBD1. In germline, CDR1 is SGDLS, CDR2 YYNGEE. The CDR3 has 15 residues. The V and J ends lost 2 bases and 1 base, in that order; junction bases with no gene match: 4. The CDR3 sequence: CASSVTGGSQETQYF. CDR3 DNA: TGTGCCAGCAGCGTTACAGGGGGAAGCCAAGAGACCCAGTACTTC. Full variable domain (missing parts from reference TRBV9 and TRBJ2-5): DSGVTQTPKHLITATGQRVTLRCSPRSGDLSVYWYQQSLDQGLQFLIQYYNGEERAKGNILERFSAQQFPDLHSELNLSSLELGDSALYFCASSVTGGSQETQYFGPGTRLLVL.